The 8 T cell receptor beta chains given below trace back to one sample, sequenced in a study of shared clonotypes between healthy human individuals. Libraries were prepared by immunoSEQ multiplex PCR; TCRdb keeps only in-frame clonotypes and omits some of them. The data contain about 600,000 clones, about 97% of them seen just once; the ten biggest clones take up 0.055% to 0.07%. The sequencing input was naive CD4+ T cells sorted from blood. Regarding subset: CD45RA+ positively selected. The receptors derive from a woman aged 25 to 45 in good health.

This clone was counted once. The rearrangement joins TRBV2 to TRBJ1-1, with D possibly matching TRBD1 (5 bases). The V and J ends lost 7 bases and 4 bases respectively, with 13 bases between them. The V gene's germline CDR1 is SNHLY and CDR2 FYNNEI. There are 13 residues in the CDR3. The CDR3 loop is CASNKGSTTEAFF. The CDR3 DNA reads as TGTGCCAGCAATAAGGGGAGTACCACTGAAGCTTTCTTT.

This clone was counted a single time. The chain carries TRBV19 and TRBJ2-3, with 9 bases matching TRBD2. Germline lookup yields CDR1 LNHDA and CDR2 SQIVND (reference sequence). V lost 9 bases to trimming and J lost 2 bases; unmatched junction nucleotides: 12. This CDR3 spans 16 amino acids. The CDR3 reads CASRGGTSSDTDTQYF. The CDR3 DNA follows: TGTGCCAGCCGGGGCGGGACTAGCAGTGACACAGATACGCAGTATTTT.

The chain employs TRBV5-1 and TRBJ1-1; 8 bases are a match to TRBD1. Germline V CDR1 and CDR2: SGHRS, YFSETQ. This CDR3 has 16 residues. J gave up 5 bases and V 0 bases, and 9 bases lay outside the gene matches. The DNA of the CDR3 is TGCGCCAGCAGCTTGGTTGGCCAGGGGGCGCTTACTGAAGCTTTCTTT. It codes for CASSLVGQGALTEAFF.

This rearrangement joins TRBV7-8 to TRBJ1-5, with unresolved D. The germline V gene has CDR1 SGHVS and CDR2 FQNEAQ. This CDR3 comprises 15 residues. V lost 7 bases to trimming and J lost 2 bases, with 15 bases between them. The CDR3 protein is CASTPGVTGNQPQHF. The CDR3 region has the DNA TGTGCCAGCACCCCCGGGGTGACGGGCAATCAGCCCCAGCATTTT.

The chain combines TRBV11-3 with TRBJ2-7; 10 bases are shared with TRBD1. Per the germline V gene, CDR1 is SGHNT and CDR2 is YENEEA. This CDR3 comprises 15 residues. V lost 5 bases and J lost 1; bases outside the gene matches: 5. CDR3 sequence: CASSPGQGVSYEQYF. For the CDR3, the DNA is TGTGCCAGCAGCCCCGGACAGGGGGTATCCTACGAGCAGTACTTC.

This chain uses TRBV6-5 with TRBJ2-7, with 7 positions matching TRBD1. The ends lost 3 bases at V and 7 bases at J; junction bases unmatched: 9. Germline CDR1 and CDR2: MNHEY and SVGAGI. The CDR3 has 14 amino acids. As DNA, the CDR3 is TGTGCCAGCAGTTATCTCTTCGAGGGGGCTGAGCAGTACTTC. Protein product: CASSYLFEGAEQYF.

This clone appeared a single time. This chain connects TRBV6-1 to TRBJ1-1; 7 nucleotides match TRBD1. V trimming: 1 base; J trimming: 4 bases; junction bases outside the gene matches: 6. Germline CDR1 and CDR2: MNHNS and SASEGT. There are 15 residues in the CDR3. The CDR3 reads CASSEVTQGGTEAFF. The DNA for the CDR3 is TGTGCCAGCAGTGAAGTTACCCAGGGGGGCACTGAAGCTTTCTTT.

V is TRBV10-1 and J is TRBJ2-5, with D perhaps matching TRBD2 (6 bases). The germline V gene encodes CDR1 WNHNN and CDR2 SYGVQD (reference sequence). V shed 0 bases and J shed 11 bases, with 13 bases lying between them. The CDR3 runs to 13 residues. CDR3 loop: CASSESLGREQYF. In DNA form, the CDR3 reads TGCGCCAGCAGTGAGTCCTTGGGTCGGGAGCAGTACTTC.